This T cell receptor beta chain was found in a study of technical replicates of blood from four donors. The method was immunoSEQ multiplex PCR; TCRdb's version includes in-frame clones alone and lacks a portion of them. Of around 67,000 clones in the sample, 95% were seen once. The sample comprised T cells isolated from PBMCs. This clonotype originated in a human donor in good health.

The CDR3 here is CASRARGSSEQYF. CDR3 DNA: TGTGCCAGTAGAGCCAGGGGTAGCTCCGAGCAGTACTTC. The chain couples TRBV19 to TRBJ2-7; TRBD1 is a possible D gene (6 bases). CDR1 is LNHDA, CDR2 SQIVND, per germline (reference sequence). V was trimmed by 6 bases and J by 6 bases, leaving 15 bases between them. The CDR3 totals 13 residues.